These T cell receptor beta chains were read from a single sample in a study of blood T cell repertoires in COVID-19. The repertoire was sequenced with immunoSEQ multiplex PCR; TCRdb's copy has only in-frame clones and lacks some. Altogether 85,000 to 90,000 clones are present, 80% to 90% being singletons, with the ten largest covering approximately 1.3%. The sample was peripheral blood. These TCRs come from an older man with active or convalescent COVID-19. Each CDR3 is given with its conserved first and last residue. Fields, in order: J gene, D gene, clone size, V gene, CDR3 DNA, CDR3 protein. A D gene is named only where the DNA matches it firmly. Clone sizes are given selectively: once, few, many, or a class where the clone is expanded.

TRBJ2-6 . . TRBV24-1 TGTGCCACCAGTGAGCGACAGGCTGGGGCCAACGTCCTGACTTTC CATSERQAGANVLTF
TRBJ1-5 . . TRBV2 TGTGCCAGCAGTGAGGTCAGGGGAGGCAATCAGCCCCAGCATTTT CASSEVRGGNQPQHF
TRBJ1-5 TRBD1 . TRBV18 TGTGCCAGCTCACTACAGGGGTCCCAGCCCCAGCATTTT CASSLQGSQPQHF
TRBJ2-2 . . TRBV19 TGTGCCAGTAGTATCCAGGGGTATACCGGGGAGCTGTTTTTT CASSIQGYTGELFF
TRBJ1-1 . . TRBV24-1 TGTGCCACCGATCAGGGAGGGCCGGGGACTGAAGCTTTCTTT CATDQGGPGTEAFF
TRBJ2-7 TRBD2 . TRBV6-2/TRBV6-3 TGTGCCAGCAGTGGCGGAGGGAGCGGGAGCCGGGACGAGCAGTACTTC CASSGGGSGSRDEQYF
TRBJ2-5 TRBD2 . TRBV25-1 TGTGCCAGCAGTGACCTAGCGGGAGTGGAGACCCAGTACTTC CASSDLAGVETQYF
TRBJ1-5 . . TRBV2 TGTGCCAGCAGGACCGAAGGGGGACAGCCCCAGCATTTT CASRTEGGQPQHF
TRBJ2-5 TRBD2 . TRBV24-1 TGTGCCACCAGTGATCCCCGCGGGGGAGAGGAGACCCAGTACTTC CATSDPRGGEETQYF
TRBJ2-7 . few TRBV7-9 TGTGCCAGCAGCCCGGGACACGGAGGCGAGCAGTACTTC CASSPGHGGEQYF
TRBJ2-7 . . TRBV5-1 TGCGCCAGCACCCCGATGGGGCGTTACGAGCAGTACTTC CASTPMGRYEQYF
TRBJ2-3 TRBD2 . TRBV5-1 TGCGCCAGCAGCTTGAGTGGGAGGGCGGGTGATACGCAGTATTTT CASSLSGRAGDTQYF
TRBJ1-1 . . TRBV27 TGTGCCAGCAGTTTATCTCCGGGTGGAGGCACTGAAGCTTTCTTT CASSLSPGGGTEAFF
TRBJ2-1 . once TRBV5-4 TGTGCCAGCGGGCGAGGGGTCGTGCGGAAGGCGGGGACCTACAATGAGCAGTTCTTC CASGRGVVRKAGTYNEQFF
TRBJ2-1 TRBD2 . TRBV7-9 TGTGCCAGCAGCTCAACTAGCGGGTTCTACAATGAGCAGTTCTTC CASSSTSGFYNEQFF
TRBJ2-1 . . TRBV18 TGTGCCAGCTCACCAATAGGGGACATAAACAATGAGCAGTTCTTC CASSPIGDINNEQFF